The rows below give T cell receptor beta chains drawn from one sample of a study of T cells after yellow fever vaccination. From the 5' RACE reads, TCRdb called clonotypes with MiXCR, one entry per CDR3 protein. The table has some 390,000 distinct CDR3 sequences, more than 5.5% seen once. The sequencing here drew on PBMCs, taken 5 days after the yellow fever booster vaccination. Receptor source: a man aged 25 to 40 who received the YFV17D yellow fever vaccine. The CDR3 runs from the conserved cysteine through the conserved F or W. The D gene is left open where the match is weak. For some rows the clone size is stated as once, few or many, or as a class when expanded; others skip it.

v_gene	d_gene	j_gene	abundance	CDR3aa	CDR3nt
TRBV5-1	TRBD1	TRBJ1-1	NA	CASSRNERSGGKGTEAFF	TGCGCCAGCAGCCGGAACGAGAGGTCAGGGGGCAAGGGCACTGAAGCTTTCTTT
TRBV12-3/TRBV12-4	TRBD2	TRBJ2-1	NA	CASIPSLAGNNEQFF	TGTGCCAGCATTCCGTCGCTAGCGGGGAACAATGAGCAGTTCTTC
TRBV6-2/TRBV6-3	TRBD2	TRBJ2-5	NA	CASSLLAGNPYF	TGTGCCAGCAGTCTACTAGCGGGGAATCCGTACTTC
TRBV9	NA	TRBJ2-2	NA	CASSGGGFQNTGELYF	TGTGCCAGCTCCGGAGGGGGGTTCCAGAACACCGGGGAGCTGTATTTT
TRBV23-1	NA	TRBJ2-7	NA	CASSVQAHSYEQYF	TGCGCCAGCAGTGTACAGGCACACTCCTACGAGCAGTACTTC
TRBV6-2/TRBV6-3	TRBD2	TRBJ2-7	NA	CASSYVSGASYEQYF	TGTGCCAGCAGTTACGTAAGCGGGGCCTCCTACGAGCAGTACTTC
TRBV15	NA	TRBJ1-2	NA	CATSRGVEQGGDYGYTF	TGTGCCACCAGCAGAGGGGTGGAACAAGGCGGGGACTATGGCTACACCTTC
TRBV29-1	TRBD2	TRBJ2-3	many	CSVAGGSTDTQYF	TGCAGCGTTGCGGGAGGGTCCACAGATACGCAGTATTTT
TRBV5-1	NA	TRBJ2-2	few	CASSFAFTGELFF	TGCGCCAGCAGCTTCGCGTTCACCGGGGAGCTGTTTTTT
TRBV29-1	NA	TRBJ2-7	NA	CSVVIAKPGVEQYF	TGCAGCGTTGTGATTGCGAAGCCGGGAGTCGAGCAGTACTTC
TRBV28	TRBD2	TRBJ2-3	NA	CASSDTPGGIAADTQYF	TGTGCCAGCAGTGACACGCCGGGGGGTATAGCTGCAGATACGCAGTATTTT
TRBV5-1	TRBD2	TRBJ2-2	many	CASSTGQLTSGRNTGELFF	TGCGCCAGCAGCACGGGACAGCTGACTAGCGGCCGTAACACCGGGGAGCTGTTTTTT
TRBV29-1	NA	TRBJ1-1	few	CSVEGIGGTEAFF	TGCAGCGTTGAAGGGATCGGAGGCACTGAAGCTTTCTTT
TRBV28	NA	TRBJ2-7	few	CASSLPHSYEQYF	TGTGCCAGCAGTTTACCCCACTCCTACGAGCAGTACTTC
TRBV5-1	TRBD1	TRBJ2-2	NA	CASSETGAHTGELFF	TGCGCCAGCAGTGAGACAGGGGCGCACACCGGGGAGCTGTTTTTT
TRBV4-3	TRBD2	TRBJ2-2	few	CASSLAGGRNTGELFF	TGCGCCAGCAGCCTAGCGGGAGGCCGGAACACCGGGGAGCTGTTTTTT
TRBV6-1	NA	TRBJ2-3	NA	CASSEALSGDTQYF	TGTGCCAGCAGTGAAGCGCTCTCGGGGGATACGCAGTATTTT
TRBV27	NA	TRBJ2-7	few	CASSLLGTRGYEQYF	TGTGCCAGCAGTTTATTAGGGACCCGGGGGTACGAGCAGTACTTC
TRBV7-2	TRBD2	TRBJ2-1	few	CASRDSGYNEQFF	TGTGCCAGCAGGGATAGCGGGTACAATGAGCAGTTCTTC
TRBV5-1	NA	TRBJ2-2	many	CASSLDSHTGELFF	TGCGCCAGCAGCTTGGACTCTCACACCGGGGAGCTGTTTTTT
TRBV19	NA	TRBJ2-6	few	CASSHRSSGANVLTF	TGTGCCAGTTCCCACCGTAGCTCTGGGGCCAACGTCCTGACTTTC
TRBV27	NA	TRBJ2-2	few	CASSRNANTGELFF	TGTGCCAGCAGTCGAAACGCGAACACCGGGGAGCTGTTTTTT
TRBV6-2/TRBV6-3	NA	TRBJ1-1	NA	CASSFERPGRNTEAFF	TGTGCCAGCAGTTTCGAACGGCCCGGTCGTAACACTGAAGCTTTCTTT
TRBV20-1	NA	TRBJ2-1	many	CSAPGPPSSYNEQFF	TGCAGTGCCCCGGGGCCCCCGAGCTCCTACAATGAGCAGTTCTTC
TRBV20-1	TRBD2	TRBJ2-1	NA	CSARSTSGSIYEQFF	TGCAGTGCTAGAAGCACTAGCGGGAGTATCTATGAGCAGTTCTTC
TRBV27	NA	TRBJ2-3	many	CASSLTWTDTQYF	TGTGCCAGCAGTTTAACTTGGACAGATACGCAGTATTTT
TRBV7-2	NA	TRBJ2-2	NA	CASSRDSGPDRELFF	TGTGCCAGCAGCAGAGACAGCGGTCCGGACCGGGAGCTGTTTTTT
TRBV5-4	TRBD2	TRBJ2-1	NA	CASSPRGDTNEQFF	TGTGCCAGCAGCCCCCGGGGGGATACAAATGAGCAGTTCTTC
TRBV7-2	NA	TRBJ2-2	few	CASSLVGGGGNTGELFF	TGTGCCAGCAGCTTAGTGGGCGGCGGAGGGAACACCGGGGAGCTGTTTTTT
TRBV7-2	NA	TRBJ2-7	few	CASSLRGYYEQYF	TGTGCCAGCAGCTTAAGGGGGTACTACGAGCAGTACTTC
TRBV29-1	NA	TRBJ2-1	many	CSVEFTGSFYNEQFF	TGCAGCGTTGAGTTTACAGGTTCCTTCTACAATGAGCAGTTCTTC
TRBV27	NA	TRBJ2-7	few	CASFASSTEQYF	TGTGCCAGCTTTGCTAGTAGCACCGAGCAGTACTTC
TRBV18	TRBD1	TRBJ1-1	NA	CASSPQLEQGMNTEAFF	TGTGCCAGCTCACCACAACTGGAACAGGGGATGAACACTGAAGCTTTCTTT
TRBV6-2/TRBV6-3	NA	TRBJ2-5	few	CASGRIVGETQYF	TGTGCCAGCGGACGGATCGTAGGCGAGACCCAGTACTTC
TRBV7-7	NA	TRBJ2-1	few	CASSPSLAPMREQFF	TGTGCTAGCAGCCCCTCACTAGCTCCTATGCGTGAGCAGTTCTTC
TRBV5-6	NA	TRBJ2-1	NA	CASSWDRQSSYNEQFF	TGTGCCAGCAGCTGGGACCGCCAGAGCTCCTACAATGAGCAGTTCTTC
TRBV6-2/TRBV6-3	TRBD2	TRBJ2-1	many	CASSYTVAGSRNEQFF	TGTGCCAGCAGTTACACGGTAGCGGGTTCACGGAATGAGCAGTTCTTC
TRBV29-1	NA	TRBJ2-2	few	CSVGRGTLGNTGELFF	TGCAGCGTTGGAAGAGGGACGCTCGGGAACACCGGGGAGCTGTTTTTT
TRBV5-4	TRBD2	TRBJ2-1	NA	CAISSAGAYNEQFF	TGTGCCATCAGCTCAGCGGGAGCGTACAATGAGCAGTTCTTC
TRBV5-1	NA	TRBJ2-6	few	CASSLGASSGANVLTF	TGCGCCAGCAGCTTGGGTGCCTCGTCTGGGGCCAACGTCCTGACTTTC
TRBV6-2/TRBV6-3	TRBD2	TRBJ2-1	many	CASSGLAGGFTSEQFF	TGTGCCAGCAGCGGACTAGCGGGAGGGTTTACAAGTGAGCAGTTCTTC
TRBV24-1	NA	TRBJ1-2	NA	CATSWDGYGYTF	TGTGCCACCTCCTGGGACGGTTATGGCTACACCTTC
TRBV3-1	NA	TRBJ1-1	many	CASSQDLLGTTEAFF	TGTGCCAGCAGCCAAGATTTATTGGGGACCACTGAAGCTTTCTTT
TRBV7-2	NA	TRBJ2-1	NA	CASSLARFYEQFF	TGTGCCAGCAGCTTAGCGAGGTTTTATGAGCAGTTCTTC
TRBV20-1	NA	TRBJ2-1	NA	CSARGGFKPGHLESGPNEQFF	TGCAGTGCTAGGGGGGGGTTTAAACCGGGACACTTAGAATCGGGCCCGAATGAGCAGTTCTTC
TRBV7-2	NA	TRBJ2-1	many	CASSDYWNEQFF	TGTGCCAGCAGCGATTACTGGAATGAGCAGTTCTTC
TRBV7-9	TRBD1	TRBJ2-5	NA	CASRTGARETQYF	TGTGCCAGCCGGACAGGGGCTAGAGAGACCCAGTACTTC
TRBV20-1	TRBD2	TRBJ2-1	NA	CSAPVPSGVNEQFF	TGCAGTGCTCCAGTCCCTAGCGGGGTTAATGAGCAGTTCTTC
TRBV15	NA	TRBJ2-7	many	CATSRWGREQYF	TGTGCCACCAGCAGGTGGGGACGCGAGCAGTACTTC
TRBV6-2/TRBV6-3	NA	TRBJ2-7	many	CASKLRGDSSSYEQYF	TGTGCCAGCAAGTTACGAGGGGACTCCAGCTCCTACGAGCAGTACTTC
TRBV29-1	TRBD2	TRBJ2-1	many	CSARQTSGRSNEQFF	TGCAGCGCCCGCCAGACTAGCGGGCGAAGTAATGAGCAGTTCTTC
TRBV29-1	NA	TRBJ1-2	many	CSVYGAQGSFGYTF	TGCAGCGTTTACGGAGCACAGGGATCCTTTGGCTACACCTTC
TRBV20-1	NA	TRBJ2-2	NA	CSARRHGGRGTGELFF	TGCAGTGCTAGGCGACACGGGGGCCGCGGCACCGGGGAGCTGTTTTTT
TRBV6-5	NA	TRBJ2-3	NA	CANSYYSGDTQYF	TGTGCCAACAGTTACTATAGCGGAGATACGCAGTATTTT